The 10 T cell receptor beta chains below come from one sample, sequenced in a study of cytomegalovirus exposure and HLA in healthy donors (dated by TCRdb to about 2017). Library creation used the immunoSEQ multiplex PCR assay. The multiplex PCR relied on a mix of 60 forward primers for TCR Vbeta segments and 13 reverse primers for TCR Jbeta segments. This immuneACCESS table, as held by TCRdb, lists in-frame sequences with V and J called but not all clones. Of the missing ones, under half trace to an unresolved V gene in checked studies; the others have no known cause. The sample contains about 100,000 clones, around 80% of them found a single time. About 5% of the sample is in the top ten clones. Sample: PBMCs. These receptors were collected from a female donor in good health and CMV-seropositive.

The gene calls are TRBV9 and TRBJ1-3; D remains unclear. Germline V CDR1 and CDR2: SGDLS, YYNGEE. The CDR3 is 16 amino acids. V was clipped by 9 bases and J by 2 bases, with 21 bases between them. Here the CDR3 reads CAINTPARVAGNTIYF. In nucleotides, the CDR3 is TGTGCCATCAACACCCCGGCGAGGGTAGCTGGAAACACCATATATTTT.

The chain has TRBV11-2 and TRBJ2-2; 7 bases fit TRBD1. Germline V CDR1 and CDR2: SGHAT, FQNNGV. This CDR3 is 16 amino acids long. V was pared by 0 bases and J by 3 bases, with 4 bases of the junction left unmatched. As DNA, the CDR3 is TGTGCCAGCAGCTTAGAAGGGGGCGCGGACACCGGGGAGCTGTTTTTT. Translating gives CASSLEGGADTGELFF.

Worth noting for this clone: At one of its ends the junction is not consistent with the germline gene, which may arise from a read error. The rearrangement joins TRBV5-1 to TRBJ1-2; TRBD1 matches at 8 bases. The germline gives CDR1 SGHRS, CDR2 YFSETQ. This CDR3 is 16 amino acids long. The CDR3 spells CASSLAAGGSGYSYTF. The CDR3 coding sequence is TGCGCCAGCAGCTTGGCCGCAGGGGGCTCGGGCTATAGCTACACCTTC.

The chain carries TRBV27 and TRBJ2-7; perhaps TRBD2 as D (5 bases). Germline assignment: CDR1 MNHEY and CDR2 SMNVEV (reference sequence). The V and J ends lost 5 bases and 0 bases respectively, with 14 bases between them. The CDR3 totals 15 residues. The CDR3 protein is CASSPHSGSSYEQYF. CDR3 DNA sequence: TGTGCCAGCAGTCCCCACTCGGGAAGCTCCTACGAGCAGTACTTC.

The V gene is TRBV19, the J gene TRBJ1-1; 9 bases align to TRBD1. The CDR3 is 14 residues long. From germline, CDR1 is LNHDA and CDR2 SQIVND (reference sequence). V was clipped by 5 bases and J by 7 bases; unmatched bases: 8. CDR3 DNA sequence: TGTGCCAGTAGTTTATTGGGACAGGGTTTTGAAGCTTTCTTT. This encodes CASSLLGQGFEAFF.

CDR3 nucleotides: TGTGCCAGCAGTGCCCCTGGAGCGGGCACAGATACGCAGTATTTT. Translated, it gives CASSAPGAGTDTQYF. The chain links TRBV28 to TRBJ2-3; tentatively, D is TRBD2 (5 bases). Germline V gives CDR1 MDHEN, CDR2 SYDVKM. The germline V and J ends were trimmed by 5 bases and 1 base, with 13 bases remaining between them. This CDR3 has 15 residues.

The chain carries TRBV30 and TRBJ1-5; 8 bases are a match to TRBD1. The CDR3 runs to 15 residues. Germline V CDR1 and CDR2: GTSNPN, SVGIG (reference sequence). J lost 5 bases, V lost 2 bases, and 8 bases had no gene match. The CDR3 protein is CAWSSPGTGDQPQHF. As DNA, the CDR3 is TGTGCCTGGAGTTCCCCAGGGACAGGCGATCAGCCCCAGCATTTT.

The chain is built from TRBV9 and TRBJ2-3, with 7 bases identical to TRBD1. Germline values: CDR1 SGDLS, CDR2 YYNGEE. The V and J ends lost 5 bases and 6 bases, in that order; junction bases with no gene match: 6. This CDR3 is 13 amino acids long. CDR3 amino acids: CASRVDRSDTQYF. In DNA, the CDR3 is TGTGCCAGCAGAGTGGACAGGAGTGATACGCAGTATTTT.

This chain connects TRBV19 to TRBJ1-2; no firm D call. CDR1 and CDR2 from the germline V gene are LNHDA and SQIVND (reference sequence). The CDR3 is made up of 13 amino acids. V dropped 5 bases and J dropped 5 bases, with 12 bases sitting between them. The CDR3 nucleotides read TGTGCCAGTAGTCCGGGGTCGGGGTATGGCTACACCTTC. This sequence encodes CASSPGSGYGYTF.

This clone was counted between two and nine times. The rearrangement joins TRBV6-4 to TRBJ2-3, with 12 bases that match TRBD1. This CDR3 region has 15 residues. Germline loops: CDR1 MRHNA, CDR2 SNTAGT. The V and J ends lost 6 bases and 6 bases, in that order; junction bases with no gene match: 7. The CDR3 DNA reads as TGTGCCAGCAGAGCCGGGACAGGGGGCGGCGATACGCAGTATTTT. Translation gives CASRAGTGGGDTQYF.